The 17 T cell receptor beta chains reported below all come from one sample, sequenced in a study of blood T cell repertoires in COVID-19. TCRdb's copy holds only in-frame clones and misses some; the assay was immunoSEQ multiplex PCR. The sample lists roughly 250,000 clones, 65% to 90% occurring once. Sequences were obtained from peripheral blood. These receptors came from a woman aged 55-70 years with active or convalescent COVID-19.

The rearrangement links TRBV29-1 to TRBJ1-2; a weak D match, TRBD1 (6 bases). Germline V gene data show CDR1 as SQVTM and CDR2 as ANQGSEA. The V and J ends lost 6 bases and 4 bases respectively, with 21 bases between them. CDR3 length: 15 amino acids. The chain's CDR3 is CSVSQGGAVGYGYTF. Here the CDR3 DNA reads TGCAGCGTCTCCCAAGGGGGGGCAGTCGGCTATGGCTACACCTTC.

The genes are TRBV12-5 and TRBJ1-5; tentatively, D is TRBD1 (5 bases). The V and J ends lost 6 bases and 6 bases respectively, with 15 bases between them. Looked up from germline, CDR1 is LGHNT and CDR2 is FRNRAP. The CDR3 spans 14 residues. The CDR3 loop is CASGQGEAGQPQHF. Here the CDR3 DNA reads TGTGCTAGTGGACAAGGGGAGGCAGGTCAGCCCCAGCATTTT. The variable domain in full, completed from reference TRBV12-5 and TRBJ1-5, reads DARVTQTPRHKVTEMGQEVTMRCQPILGHNTVFWYRQTMMQGLELLAYFRNRAPLDDSGMPKDRFSAEMPDATLATLKIQPSEPRDSAVYFCASGQGEAGQPQHFGDGTRLSIL.

The rearrangement links TRBV9 to TRBJ1-2, with D perhaps matching TRBD1 (6 bases). Germline V CDR1 and CDR2: SGDLS, YYNGEE. The CDR3 has 15 amino acids. The V end was cut by 3 bases, the J end by 2 bases, with 14 bases between. In DNA, the CDR3 is TGTGCCAGCAGCGCCCATTGGGACACCAACTATGGCTACACCTTC. It is translated as CASSAHWDTNYGYTF.

A single count supports this clone. V gene TRBV30 combines with J gene TRBJ1-5, with D perhaps matching TRBD1 (6 bases). Germline assignment: CDR1 GTSNPN and CDR2 SVGIG (reference sequence). Trimming removed 0 bases from V and 1 base from J, with 10 bases in between. This CDR3 has 15 residues. The CDR3 nucleotides read TGTGCCTGGAGTGTGGGGACATCCAGCAATCAGCCCCAGCATTTT. It translates to CAWSVGTSSNQPQHF.

The chain has TRBV6-5 and TRBJ1-1; D ambiguous. The CDR3 extends over 11 amino acids. V was trimmed by 9 bases and J by 0 bases, leaving 5 bases between them. CDR1 and CDR2 from the germline V gene are MNHEY and SVGAGI. This CDR3 is CARALNTEAFF. The DNA of the CDR3 is TGTGCCAGGGCCCTGAACACTGAAGCTTTCTTT.

CDR3 sequence reads: CASTATGRAFF. The CDR3 DNA is TGTGCCAGCACCGCGACGGGGAGAGCTTTCTTT. The V gene is TRBV12-3 or TRBV12-4, the J gene TRBJ1-1; D is ambiguous. Trimming removed 7 bases from V and 10 bases from J, with 13 bases in between. The CDR3 is 11 residues long.

The chain couples TRBV15 to TRBJ2-3; D unresolved. Germline lookup yields CDR1 LNHNV and CDR2 YYDKDF (reference sequence). The CDR3 is 13 residues long. V lost 0 bases, J lost 2 bases, and 3 bases lay in between. The CDR3 DNA follows: TGTGCCACCAGCAGAGATCTCACAGATACGCAGTATTTT. It translates to CATSRDLTDTQYF.

A single count supports this clone. The rearrangement joins TRBV27 to TRBJ1-2; D not certain. There are 12 residues in the CDR3. Germline CDR1 reads MNHEY; CDR2 reads SMNVEV (reference sequence). V gave up 6 bases and J gave up 6 bases, with 11 bases separating them. CDR3: CASSSPAHGYTF. The CDR3 DNA follows: TGTGCCAGCAGCAGTCCCGCACATGGCTACACCTTC.

The V and J genes are TRBV6-5 and TRBJ1-1; TRBD1 agrees at 10 bases. J was trimmed by 12 bases and V by 8 bases; bases with no gene match: 15. The CDR3 is made up of 14 amino acids. The germline gives CDR1 MNHEY, CDR2 SVGAGI. The CDR3 nucleotides read TGTGCCAGCCCCAAACCTCGGGACAGGGGTTTGTCTTTCTTT. This encodes CASPKPRDRGLSFF.

The chain is built from TRBV7-9 and TRBJ1-4, with D perhaps TRBD1 (6 bases). V lost 1 base to trimming and J lost 6 bases, with 12 bases between them. The CDR3 consists of 15 residues. Germline V gives CDR1 SEHNR, CDR2 FQNEAQ (reference sequence). The CDR3 region has the DNA TGTGCCAGCAGCTTAGGACACAGGGTCTATGAAAAACTGTTTTTT. Encoded protein: CASSLGHRVYEKLFF.

This rearrangement joins TRBV5-1 to TRBJ2-7; 10 nucleotides line up with TRBD2. The ends lost 4 bases at V and 2 bases at J; junction bases unmatched: 9. CDR3 length: 16 amino acids. Germline V gives CDR1 SGHRS, CDR2 YFSETQ. DNA of the CDR3: TGCGCCAGCAGCGGAACACTAGCGGGGAGTACCTACGAGCAGTACTTC. It specifies CASSGTLAGSTYEQYF.

The V and J genes are TRBV19 and TRBJ1-1; no clear D. CDR1 is LNHDA, CDR2 SQIVND, per germline (reference sequence). CDR3 length: 14 residues. V dropped 9 bases and J dropped 2 bases, with 16 bases sitting between them. CDR3 protein: CASTHRRGNTEAFF. In DNA, the CDR3 is TGTGCCAGCACACATCGGAGAGGAAACACTGAAGCTTTCTTT.

V is TRBV5-1 and J is TRBJ1-2, with D uncertain. The length of the CDR3 is 16 residues. V lost 4 bases, J lost 7 bases, and 23 bases lay in between. In germline, CDR1 is SGHRS, CDR2 YFSETQ. The CDR3 sequence is CASSQEWTRGMGGYTF. CDR3 DNA sequence: TGCGCCAGCAGCCAGGAGTGGACCCGGGGTATGGGTGGCTACACCTTC.

J is TRBJ2-1 and V is TRBV18; tentative D call: TRBD2 (6 bases). The CDR3 loop spans 15 amino acids. V was trimmed by 3 bases and J by 4 bases, leaving 13 bases between them. CDR1 and CDR2 from the germline V gene are KGHSH and LQKENI. The CDR3 DNA sequence: TGTGCCAGCTCACCGAGGGGACTGCATTACAATGAGCAGTTCTTC. This sequence encodes CASSPRGLHYNEQFF.

The chain carries TRBV10-3 and TRBJ1-2; TRBD1 might be the D (6 bases). Germline assignment: CDR1 ENHRY and CDR2 SYGVKD. V was cut by 2 bases and J by 5 bases, with 15 bases left in between. This CDR3 has 15 residues. CDR3 loop: CAISETWTERYGYTF. The CDR3 coding sequence is TGTGCCATCAGTGAGACCTGGACAGAGCGGTATGGCTACACCTTC.

V and J are TRBV25-1 and TRBJ2-3, with a possible D match to TRBD2 (5 bases). Trimming removed 6 bases from V and 1 base from J, with 14 bases in between. This CDR3 contains 15 residues. Germline CDR1 MGHDK, CDR2 SYGVNS. This CDR3 is CASRGALGGTDTQYF. In DNA form, the CDR3 reads TGTGCCAGCAGGGGAGCTCTAGGAGGCACAGATACGCAGTATTTT.

This clone was observed a handful of times. V gene TRBV14 combines with J gene TRBJ2-5; no clear D gene. The ends were cut back, 0 bases at V and 7 bases at J, with 9 bases in the middle. This CDR3 is built from 13 residues. Germline V gene data show CDR1 as SGHDN and CDR2 as FVKESK. CDR3 coding DNA: TGTGCCAGCAGCCAAGAAACGCTTAGGACCCAGTACTTC. Amino acid sequence: CASSQETLRTQYF.